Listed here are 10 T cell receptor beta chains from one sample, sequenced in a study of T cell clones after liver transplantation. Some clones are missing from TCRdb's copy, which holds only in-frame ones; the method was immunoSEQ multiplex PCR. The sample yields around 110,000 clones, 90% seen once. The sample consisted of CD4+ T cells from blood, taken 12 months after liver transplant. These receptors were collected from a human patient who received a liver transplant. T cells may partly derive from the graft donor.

The CDR3 region has the DNA TGTGCCAGCAGTGCCCAGGGTGCCGGGGTGGATGGCTACACCTTC. Protein: CASSAQGAGVDGYTF. The J gene is TRBJ1-2, the V gene TRBV6-4, with a possible D match to TRBD1 (5 bases). CDR1 MRHNA and CDR2 SNTAGT come from the germline V gene. The length of the CDR3 is 15 residues. Trimming removed 4 bases from V and 6 bases from J, with 18 bases in between.

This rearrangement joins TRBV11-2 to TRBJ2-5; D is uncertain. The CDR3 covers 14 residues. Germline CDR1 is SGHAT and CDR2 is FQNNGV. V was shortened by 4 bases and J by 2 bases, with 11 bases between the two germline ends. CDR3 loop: CASSSSAPQETQYF. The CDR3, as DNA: TGTGCCAGCAGCTCCAGCGCTCCGCAAGAGACCCAGTACTTC.

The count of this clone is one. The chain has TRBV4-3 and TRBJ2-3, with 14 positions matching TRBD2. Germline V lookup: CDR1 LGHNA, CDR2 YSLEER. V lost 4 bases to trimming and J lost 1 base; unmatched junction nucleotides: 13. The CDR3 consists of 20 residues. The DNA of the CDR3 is TGCGCCAGCAGCCTCCTCGGCCCCGGGACTAGCGGGAGCGGCACAGATACGCAGTATTTT. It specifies CASSLLGPGTSGSGTDTQYF.

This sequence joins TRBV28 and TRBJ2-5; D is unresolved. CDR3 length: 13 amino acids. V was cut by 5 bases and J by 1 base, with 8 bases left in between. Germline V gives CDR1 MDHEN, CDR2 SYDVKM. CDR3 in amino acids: CASSPFPQETQYF. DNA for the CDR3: TGTGCCAGCAGTCCTTTCCCCCAAGAGACCCAGTACTTC. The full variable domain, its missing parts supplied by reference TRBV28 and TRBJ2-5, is DVKVTQSSRYLVKRTGEKVFLECVQDMDHENMFWYRQDPGLGLRLIYFSYDVKMKEKGDIPEGYSVSREKKERFSLILESASTNQTSMYLCASSPFPQETQYFGPGTRLLVL.

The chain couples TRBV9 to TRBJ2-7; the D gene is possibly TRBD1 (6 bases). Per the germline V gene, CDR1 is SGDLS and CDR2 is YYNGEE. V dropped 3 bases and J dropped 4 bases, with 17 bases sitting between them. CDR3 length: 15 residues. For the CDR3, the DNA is TGTGCCAGCAGCGAAACAGGGTCGCTGGGTTACGAGCAGTACTTC. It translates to CASSETGSLGYEQYF.

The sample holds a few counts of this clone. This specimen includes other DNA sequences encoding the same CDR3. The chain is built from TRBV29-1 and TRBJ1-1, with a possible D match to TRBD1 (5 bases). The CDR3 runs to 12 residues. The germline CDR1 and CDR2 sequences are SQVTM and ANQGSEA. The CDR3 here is CLGLRGGTEAFF. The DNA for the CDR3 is TGCCTCGGTCTCCGGGGGGGCACTGAAGCTTTCTTT. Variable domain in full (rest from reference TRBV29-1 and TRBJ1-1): SAVISQKPSRDICQRGTSLTIQCQVDSQVTMMFWYRQQPGQSLTLIATANQGSEATYESGFVIDKFPISRPNLTFSTLTVSNMSPEDSSIYLCLGLRGGTEAFFGQGTRLTVV.

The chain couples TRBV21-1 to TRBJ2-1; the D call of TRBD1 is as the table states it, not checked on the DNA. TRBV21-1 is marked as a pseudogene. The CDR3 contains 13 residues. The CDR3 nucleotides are TGTGCCAGTCCAGGGTTGAACTACAATGAGCAGTTCTTC. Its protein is CASPGLNYNEQFF.

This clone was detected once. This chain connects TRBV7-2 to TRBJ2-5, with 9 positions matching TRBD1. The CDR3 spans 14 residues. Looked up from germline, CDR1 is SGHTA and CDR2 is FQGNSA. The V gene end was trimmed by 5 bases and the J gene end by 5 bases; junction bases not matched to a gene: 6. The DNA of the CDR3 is TGTGCCAGCAGCCACAGGGGGCGCGGGGAGACCCAGTACTTC. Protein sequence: CASSHRGRGETQYF.

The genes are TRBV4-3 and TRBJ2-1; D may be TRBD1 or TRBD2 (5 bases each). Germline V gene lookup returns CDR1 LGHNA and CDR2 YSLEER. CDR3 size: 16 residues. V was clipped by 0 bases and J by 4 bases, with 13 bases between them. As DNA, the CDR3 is TGCGCCAGCAGCCAAGATACGAGGGGCTGGTACAATGAGCAGTTCTTC. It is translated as CASSQDTRGWYNEQFF.

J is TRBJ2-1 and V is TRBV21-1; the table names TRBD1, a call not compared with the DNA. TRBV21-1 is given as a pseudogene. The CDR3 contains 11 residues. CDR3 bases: TGTGCCAGCGTACAGGACAATGAGCAGTTCTTC. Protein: CASVQDNEQFF.